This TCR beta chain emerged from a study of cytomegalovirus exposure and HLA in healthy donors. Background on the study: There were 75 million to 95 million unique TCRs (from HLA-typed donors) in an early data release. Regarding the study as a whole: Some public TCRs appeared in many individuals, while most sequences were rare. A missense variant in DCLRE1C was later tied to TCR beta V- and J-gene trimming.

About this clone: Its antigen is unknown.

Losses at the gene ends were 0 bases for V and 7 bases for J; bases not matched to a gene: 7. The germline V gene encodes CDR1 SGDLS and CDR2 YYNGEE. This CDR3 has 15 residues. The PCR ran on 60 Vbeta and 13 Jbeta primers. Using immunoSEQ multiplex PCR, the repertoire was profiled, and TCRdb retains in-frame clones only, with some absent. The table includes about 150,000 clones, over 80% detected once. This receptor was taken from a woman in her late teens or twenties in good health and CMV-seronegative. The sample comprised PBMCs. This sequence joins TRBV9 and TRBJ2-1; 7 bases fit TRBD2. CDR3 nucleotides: TGTGCCAGCAGCGTAGAAGCGGGGACTTTTAATGAGCAGTTCTTC. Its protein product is CASSVEAGTFNEQFF. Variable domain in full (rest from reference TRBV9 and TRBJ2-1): DSGVTQTPKHLITATGQRVTLRCSPRSGDLSVYWYQQSLDQGLQFLIQYYNGEERAKGNILERFSAQQFPDLHSELNLSSLELGDSALYFCASSVEAGTFNEQFFGPGTRLTVL.